The entry below describes one T cell receptor (beta chain). Its antigen is unknown. The sample is drawn from a study of early T cells in non-severe SARS-CoV-2 infection. About the research overall: Bulk RNA from unsorted whole blood was sequenced; chains were unpaired.

Trimming took 8 bases from V and 3 from J, leaving 17 bases between them. The CDR3 spans 14 residues. Germline-derived CDR1 and CDR2 are MNHNY and SVGAGI (reference sequence). Attachment of unique molecular identifiers was made to individual cDNA molecules. TCRdb passed the 5' RACE reads through MiXCR, listing each CDR3 protein once. This table has under 85,000 distinct CDR3 sequences, 12% appearing once. Findings and limits, study-wide: Matching against VDJdb likely underestimated virus-specific expansions, favoring anti-spike CD8.

Sequencing was performed on whole blood, taken at baseline. The chain employs TRBV6-6 and TRBJ2-7; perhaps TRBD1 as D (5 bases). The receptor's source is an adult who was a healthcare worker with PCR-confirmed SARS-CoV-2 infection or an uninfected control (not recorded which). The donor label of this sample is uncertain. CDR3 nucleotide sequence: TGTGCCAGCGGGTTGACAGACCATAACTACGAGCAGTACTTC. As protein: CASGLTDHNYEQYF.